The 19 T cell receptor beta chains below come from one sample, sequenced in a study of cytomegalovirus exposure and HLA in healthy donors (dated by TCRdb to about 2017). The protocol used for the library was the immunoSEQ multiplex PCR assay. The multiplex PCR relied on a mix of 60 forward primers for TCR Vbeta segments and 13 reverse primers for TCR Jbeta segments. The source is immuneACCESS, and TCRdb retained only in-frame sequences with V and J called. Part of the clones is not carried over; for the studies checked, unresolved V genes explain less than half of this, and the remainder is unexplained. This sample's clone table shows about 88,000 clones. The ten largest make up 5% to 6.5% of the sample. The sequenced sample consisted of PBMCs. Every receptor here comes from a girl aged 10-17 years in good health and CMV-seropositive.

This chain connects TRBV7-2 to TRBJ1-5; D is ambiguous. Trimming shortened V by 3 bases and J by 7 bases, and 10 bases separated the two germline ends. The germline V gene encodes CDR1 SGHTA and CDR2 FQGNSA. This CDR3 spans 13 amino acids. CDR3 protein: CASSFSQSQPQHF. CDR3 nucleotides: TGTGCCAGCAGCTTTTCGCAGTCCCAGCCCCAGCATTTT.

This chain connects TRBV13 to TRBJ1-2; perhaps TRBD1 as D (6 bases). Trimming stripped 4 bases from V and 6 bases from J, with 9 bases between. Per germline, CDR1 PRHDT and CDR2 FYEKMQ (reference sequence). CDR3 length: 12 amino acids. The CDR3 region has the DNA TGTGCCAGCAGCTCGAACAGGGATGGCTACACCTTC. Its translation is CASSSNRDGYTF.

The genes are TRBV4-3 and TRBJ2-2, with 8 nucleotides matching TRBD1. Germline V CDR1 and CDR2: LGHNA, YSLEER. With V trimmed by 0 bases and J by 4 bases, 4 bases remained unmatched. The CDR3 contains 16 residues. The CDR3 spells CASSQDRGRVTGELFF. In nucleotides, the CDR3 is TGCGCCAGCAGCCAAGACAGGGGGCGGGTCACCGGGGAGCTGTTTTTT.

This sequence joins TRBV4-3 and TRBJ2-2, with TRBD1 matching 9 bases. The CDR3 spans 16 residues. CDR1 LGHNA and CDR2 YSLEER come from the germline V gene. With 0 bases clipped from V and 7 bases from J, the junction kept 6 bases outside the gene matches. For the CDR3, the DNA is TGCGCCAGCAGCCAAGATGCGACAGGGGGGGGCGGGGAGCTGTTTTTT. Amino acids: CASSQDATGGGGELFF.

This chain links TRBV7-2 with TRBJ2-1; TRBD2 matches at 11 bases. The CDR3 has 16 residues. Germline lookup yields CDR1 SGHTA and CDR2 FQGNSA. J was trimmed by 2 bases and V by 5 bases; bases with no gene match: 5. CDR3 in DNA: TGTGCCAGCAGCCCAGGACTAGCGGGCACCTACAATGAGCAGTTCTTC. Translation: CASSPGLAGTYNEQFF.

The chain links TRBV29-1 to TRBJ1-4, with D possibly being TRBD1 (5 bases). The length of the CDR3 is 13 residues. V lost 3 bases to trimming and J lost 4 bases, with 9 bases between them. Germline V lookup: CDR1 SQVTM, CDR2 ANQGSEA. The CDR3 region is CSVEGQDNEKLFF. The CDR3 bases are TGCAGCGTTGAGGGGCAGGATAATGAAAAACTGTTTTTT.

In the case of this clone: The identical CDR3 is also encoded by other nucleotide sequences in the sample. The chain combines TRBV7-6 with TRBJ2-1, with TRBD1 identical over 7 bases. The length of the CDR3 is 16 residues. Germline V gene sequence: CDR1 SGHVS, CDR2 FNYEAQ. V dropped 2 bases and J dropped 7; count of bases not matched to a gene: 11. The CDR3 DNA reads as TGTGCCAGCAGCTTAAGGGGGACAGACTTTCAGAATGAGCAGTTCTTC. This codes for CASSLRGTDFQNEQFF.

The CDR3 reads CASSGHRNTEAFF. The CDR3 DNA is TGTGCCAGCAGCGGACACCGGAACACTGAAGCTTTCTTT. The chain recombines TRBV25-1 with TRBJ1-1; possible D gene TRBD1, 5 bases. V was cut by 6 bases and J by 1 base, with 9 bases left in between. Germline CDR1 MGHDK, CDR2 SYGVNS. This CDR3 comprises 13 residues.

The rearrangement uses TRBV5-1 and TRBJ1-5; 8 nucleotides line up with TRBD1. The length of the CDR3 is 15 residues. V dropped 5 bases and J dropped 4; count of bases not matched to a gene: 8. Germline lookup yields CDR1 SGHRS and CDR2 YFSETQ. The CDR3 region has the DNA TGCGCCAGCAGTATGACAGGGGATGGGAATCAGCCCCAGCATTTT. Its translation: CASSMTGDGNQPQHF.

The V gene is TRBV7-2, the J gene TRBJ2-3; D gene uncertain. Trimming stripped 8 bases from V and 3 bases from J, with 9 bases between. This CDR3 has 12 amino acids. Looked up from germline, CDR1 is SGHTA and CDR2 is FQGNSA. In DNA, the CDR3 is TGTGCCAGCGGCCCCTTTACAGATACGCAGTATTTT. It encodes CASGPFTDTQYF.

The chain uses TRBV29-1 and TRBJ1-2, with D tentatively TRBD1 (5 bases). Germline assignment: CDR1 SQVTM and CDR2 ANQGSEA. The V end was cut by 3 bases, the J end by 4 bases, with 18 bases between. This CDR3 is built from 15 residues. The CDR3 nucleotides are TGCAGCGTTGAGGAGACAGCCCAGGGTCCCTATGGCTACACCTTC. It specifies CSVEETAQGPYGYTF.

The rearrangement joins TRBV19 to TRBJ2-1; 14 positions agree with TRBD2. Germline assignment: CDR1 LNHDA and CDR2 SQIVND (reference sequence). The trim removed 4 bases at V and 6 bases at J, leaving 2 bases unmatched. CDR3 length: 15 residues. Written as DNA, the CDR3 is TGTGCCAGTAGTAGGACTAGCGGGGGGCCCAATGAGCAGTTCTTC. It is translated as CASSRTSGGPNEQFF. The full variable domain, rest sourced from reference TRBV19 and TRBJ2-1, is DGGITQSPKYLFRKEGQNVTLSCEQNLNHDAMYWYRQDPGQGLRLIYYSQIVNDFQKGDIAEGYSVSREKKESFPLTVTSAQKNPTAFYLCASSRTSGGPNEQFFGPGTRLTVL.

The V and J genes are TRBV4-2 and TRBJ2-5; no reliable D call. The CDR3 contains 13 residues. V was cut by 1 base and J by 3 bases, with 6 bases left in between. Germline values: CDR1 LGHNA, CDR2 YNFKEQ. The CDR3 spells CASSQVLKETQYF. For the CDR3, the DNA is TGTGCCAGCAGCCAAGTACTTAAAGAGACCCAGTACTTC.

The V call is TRBV4-3, the J call TRBJ1-4, with D tentatively TRBD1 (5 bases). V dropped 4 bases and J dropped 4 bases, with 10 bases sitting between them. Germline V gene data show CDR1 as LGHNA and CDR2 as YSLEER. This CDR3 is 14 amino acids long. CDR3 sequence: CASSRGWSNEKLFF. CDR3 DNA: TGCGCCAGCAGCCGGGGCTGGAGTAATGAAAAACTGTTTTTT.

The V gene is TRBV4-3, the J gene TRBJ1-1, with D possibly matching TRBD1 (6 bases). This CDR3 region has 15 residues. Trimming cost V 0 bases and J 6 bases, with 14 bases left between them. Looked up from germline, CDR1 is LGHNA and CDR2 is YSLEER. The CDR3 DNA is TGCGCCAGCAGCCAAGATAGGCAGGGACAACCTGAAGCTTTCTTT. It is translated as CASSQDRQGQPEAFF.

The chain links TRBV6-5 to TRBJ2-1, with 8 bases aligning to TRBD2. The CDR3 runs to 16 residues. V lost 4 bases and J lost 4; bases outside the gene matches: 9. Germline-derived CDR1 and CDR2 are MNHEY and SVGAGI. The CDR3 DNA reads as TGTGCCAGCAGTTCCCGGGCGGGGGGCCTATACAATGAGCAGTTCTTC. The encoded protein is CASSSRAGGLYNEQFF.

In DNA form, the CDR3 reads TGTGCCAGCAGCGTAGTTCCCGAGTCCCTCTACGACTATGGCTACACCTTC. Its translation: CASSVVPESLYDYGYTF. The genes are TRBV9 and TRBJ1-2; no definite D call. The V end lost 0 bases, the J end lost 3 bases, and 18 bases lay between the germline ends. This CDR3 is 17 amino acids long. In germline, CDR1 is SGDLS, CDR2 YYNGEE.

The V call is TRBV6-6, the J call TRBJ1-3; a possible D gene is TRBD1 (5 bases). This CDR3 has 14 amino acids. Germline loops: CDR1 MNHNY, CDR2 SVGAGI (reference sequence). V gave up 3 bases and J gave up 3 bases, with 9 bases separating them. Written as DNA, the CDR3 is TGTGCCAGCAGTTATCTTCAGGGTGGAAACACCATATATTTT. This gives the protein CASSYLQGGNTIYF.

The genes are TRBV19 and TRBJ2-1; TRBD1 is a possible D gene (5 bases). V was trimmed by 1 base and J by 7 bases, leaving 8 bases between them. CDR3 size: 13 residues. Germline loops: CDR1 LNHDA, CDR2 SQIVND (reference sequence). CDR3 residues: CASSIGGENEQFF. CDR3 bases: TGTGCCAGTAGTATAGGGGGCGAAAATGAGCAGTTCTTC.